This TCR beta chain was identified in a study of CD8 T cells in ankylosing spondylitis. This clonotype turned up a few times. Its antigen is as yet unknown. Germline V gives CDR1 SQVTM, CDR2 ANQGSEA. This CDR3 is built from 10 residues. V lost 7 bases and J 2 bases, leaving 5 bases between the germline ends. Study outcomes and limitations: A TCR beta motif made of roughly eight highly homologous variants seemed typical of ankylosing spondylitis blood.

Via MiXCR, TCRdb re-called the 5' RACE reads, giving one row per CDR3 protein. The repertoire consists of more than 600,000 distinct CDR3 sequences, with roughly 19% occurring once and the leading ten covering 15% to 20%. This sequence joins TRBV29-1 and TRBJ1-1; D is unresolved. The specimen was blood, either unsorted or a sorted T cell fraction (not recorded which). The TCR originated in a male donor with ankylosing spondylitis. CDR3 protein: CSGENTEAFF. For the CDR3, the DNA is TGCAGCGGGGAAAACACTGAAGCTTTCTTT.